The clone carrying this T cell receptor beta chain was seen a few times. The assay was immunoSEQ multiplex PCR, and TCRdb's table has in-frame clones only and misses some. Of about 220,000 clones listed, about nine tenths are singletons. The data belong to a study of blood T cell repertoires in COVID-19. CDR1 LGHNA and CDR2 YSLEER come from the germline V gene. Trimming took off 2 bases at V and 4 bases at J, with 9 bases between the two ends. The CDR3 sequence is 14 residues long. Clinical histories supplied by participants themselves formed the basis of cohort assignment. Material for sequencing was PBMCs or T cells enriched from blood (not recorded which). The rearrangement joins TRBV4-3 to TRBJ1-3, with D hard to call. This TCR derives from a middle-aged woman with acute COVID-19. CDR3 DNA sequence: TGCGCCAGCAGCCAAAAGCGGCTAGGAAACACCATATATTTT. It codes for CASSQKRLGNTIYF.